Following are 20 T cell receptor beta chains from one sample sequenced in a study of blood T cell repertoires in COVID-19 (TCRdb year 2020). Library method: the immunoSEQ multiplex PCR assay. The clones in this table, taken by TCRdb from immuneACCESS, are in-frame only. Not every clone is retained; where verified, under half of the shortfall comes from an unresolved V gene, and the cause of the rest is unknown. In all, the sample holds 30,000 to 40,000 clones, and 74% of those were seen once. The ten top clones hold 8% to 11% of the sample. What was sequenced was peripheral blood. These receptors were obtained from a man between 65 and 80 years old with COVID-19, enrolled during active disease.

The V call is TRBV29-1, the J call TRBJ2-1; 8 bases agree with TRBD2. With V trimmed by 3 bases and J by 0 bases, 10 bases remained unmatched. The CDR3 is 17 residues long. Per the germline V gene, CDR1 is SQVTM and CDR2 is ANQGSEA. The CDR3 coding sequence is TGCAGCGTTGATACTAGCGGAAAAATTAGCTCCTACAATGAGCAGTTCTTC. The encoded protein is CSVDTSGKISSYNEQFF.

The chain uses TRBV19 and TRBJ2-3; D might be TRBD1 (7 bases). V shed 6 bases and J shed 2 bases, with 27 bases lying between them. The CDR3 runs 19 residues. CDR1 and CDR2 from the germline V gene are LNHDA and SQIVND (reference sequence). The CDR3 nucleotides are TGTGCCAGTAGCATGCGGAGGGGGAGAGGGGGCCTCTCCACAGATACGCAGTATTTT. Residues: CASSMRRGRGGLSTDTQYF.

The CDR3 protein is CASSPGGNSNQPQHF. The CDR3, as DNA: TGTGCCAGCTCACCAGGGGGGAATAGCAATCAGCCCCAGCATTTT. The chain joins TRBV18 to TRBJ1-5; D possibly corresponds to TRBD1 (5 bases). Germline CDR1 KGHSH, CDR2 LQKENI. V was clipped by 2 bases and J by 0 bases, with 8 bases between them. This CDR3 comprises 15 residues.

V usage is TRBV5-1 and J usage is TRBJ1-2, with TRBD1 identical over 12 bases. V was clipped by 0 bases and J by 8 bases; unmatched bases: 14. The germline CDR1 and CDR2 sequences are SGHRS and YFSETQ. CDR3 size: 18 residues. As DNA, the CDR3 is TGCGCCAGCAGCTTGGCCTCGGGGACAGGGGGCAGTTCCAGGGGCTACACCTTC. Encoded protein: CASSLASGTGGSSRGYTF.

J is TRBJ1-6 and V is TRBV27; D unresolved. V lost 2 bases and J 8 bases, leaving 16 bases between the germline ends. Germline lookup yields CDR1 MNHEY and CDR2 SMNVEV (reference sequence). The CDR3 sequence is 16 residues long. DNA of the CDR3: TGTGCCAGCAGTTTAATCGGCGATTCGGGTTATTCACCCCTCCACTTT. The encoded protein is CASSLIGDSGYSPLHF.

The CDR3 loop reads CTQPPGAFF. CDR3 DNA sequence: TGTACACAGCCCCCTGGGGCTTTCTTT. The chain recombines TRBV5-4 with TRBJ1-1; no firm D call. The CDR3 sequence is 9 residues long. CDR1 and CDR2 (germline): SGHNT, YYREEE (reference sequence).

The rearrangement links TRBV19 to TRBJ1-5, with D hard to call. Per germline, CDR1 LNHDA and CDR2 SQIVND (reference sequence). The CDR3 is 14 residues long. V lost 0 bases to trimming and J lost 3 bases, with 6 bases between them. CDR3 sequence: CASSIDEVNQPQHF. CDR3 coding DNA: TGTGCCAGTAGTATAGATGAGGTCAATCAGCCCCAGCATTTT.

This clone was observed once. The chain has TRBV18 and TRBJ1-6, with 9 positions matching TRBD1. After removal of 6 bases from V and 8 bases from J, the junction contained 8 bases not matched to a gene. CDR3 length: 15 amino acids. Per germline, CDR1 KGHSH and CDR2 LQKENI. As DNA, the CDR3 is TGTGCCAGCTCTCTCCTAGACAGGGGGGATTCACCCCTCCACTTT. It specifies CASSLLDRGDSPLHF.

CDR3 coding DNA: TGTGCCAGCAGCTCCTACTCGCACGAGCAGTACTTC. Protein sequence: CASSSYSHEQYF. The chain recombines TRBV5-6 with TRBJ2-7; D gene ambiguous. V was pared by 3 bases and J by 5 bases, with 9 bases between. The CDR3 length is 12 residues. Germline V gene lookup returns CDR1 SGHDT and CDR2 YYEEEE.

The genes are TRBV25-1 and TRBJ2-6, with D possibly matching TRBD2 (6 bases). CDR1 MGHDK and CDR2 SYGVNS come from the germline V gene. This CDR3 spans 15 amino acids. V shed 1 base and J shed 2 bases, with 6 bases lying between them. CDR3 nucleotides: TGTGCCAGCAGTGAATGGGGGGCTGGGGCCAACGTCCTGACTTTC. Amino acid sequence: CASSEWGAGANVLTF.

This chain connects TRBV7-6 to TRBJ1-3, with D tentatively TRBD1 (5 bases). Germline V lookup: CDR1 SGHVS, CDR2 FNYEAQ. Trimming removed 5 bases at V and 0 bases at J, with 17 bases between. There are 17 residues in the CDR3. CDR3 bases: TGTGCCAGCAGCCTTTCCTCGGAGGGGAGCTCTGGAAACACCATATATTTT. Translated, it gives CASSLSSEGSSGNTIYF.

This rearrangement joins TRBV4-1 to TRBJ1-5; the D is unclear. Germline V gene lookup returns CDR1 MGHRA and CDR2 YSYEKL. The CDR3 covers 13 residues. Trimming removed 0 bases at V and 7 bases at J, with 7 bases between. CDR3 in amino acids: CASSQDPSQPQHF. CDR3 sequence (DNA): TGCGCCAGCAGCCAAGATCCCTCCCAGCCCCAGCATTTT.

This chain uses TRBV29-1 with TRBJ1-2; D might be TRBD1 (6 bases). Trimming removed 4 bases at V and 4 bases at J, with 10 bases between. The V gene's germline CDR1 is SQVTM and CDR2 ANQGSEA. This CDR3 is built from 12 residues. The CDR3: CSVVGGSYGYTF. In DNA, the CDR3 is TGCAGCGTTGTTGGGGGCAGCTATGGCTACACCTTC.

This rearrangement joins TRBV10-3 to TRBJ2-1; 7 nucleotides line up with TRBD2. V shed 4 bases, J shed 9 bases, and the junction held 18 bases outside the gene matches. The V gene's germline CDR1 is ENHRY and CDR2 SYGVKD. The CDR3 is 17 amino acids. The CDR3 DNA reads TGTGCCATCAGTGTGAGTTTGTGGGGCGGGAGTGGTGGTGAGCAGTTCTTC. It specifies CAISVSLWGGSGGEQFF.

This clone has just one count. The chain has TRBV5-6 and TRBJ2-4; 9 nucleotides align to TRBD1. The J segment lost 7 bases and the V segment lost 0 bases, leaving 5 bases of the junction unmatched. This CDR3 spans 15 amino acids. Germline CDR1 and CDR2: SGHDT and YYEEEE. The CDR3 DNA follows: TGTGCCAGCAGCTTGGTTACAGGGGGCGGCAACATTCAGTACTTC. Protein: CASSLVTGGGNIQYF.

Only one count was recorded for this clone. The CDR3 DNA follows: TGTGCCAGCACCTCGGCGACAGGGGGCACTGAAGCTTTCTTT. This codes for CASTSATGGTEAFF. The gene calls are TRBV6-5 and TRBJ1-1; 9 positions match TRBD1. Germline loops: CDR1 MNHEY, CDR2 SVGAGI. V lost 7 bases and J lost 4; bases outside the gene matches: 7. This CDR3 region has 14 residues.

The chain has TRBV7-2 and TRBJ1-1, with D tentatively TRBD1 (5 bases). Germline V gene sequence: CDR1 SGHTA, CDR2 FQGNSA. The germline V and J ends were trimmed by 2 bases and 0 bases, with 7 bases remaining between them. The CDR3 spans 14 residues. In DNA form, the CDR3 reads TGTGCCAGCAGCTTATGGGGGGTGAACACTGAAGCTTTCTTT. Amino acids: CASSLWGVNTEAFF. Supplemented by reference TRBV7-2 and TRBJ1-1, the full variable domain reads GAGVSQSPSNKVTEKGKDVELRCDPISGHTALYWYRQSLGQGLEFLIYFQGNSAPDKSGLPSDRFSAERTGGSVSTLTIQRTQQEDSAVYLCASSLWGVNTEAFFGQGTRLTVV.

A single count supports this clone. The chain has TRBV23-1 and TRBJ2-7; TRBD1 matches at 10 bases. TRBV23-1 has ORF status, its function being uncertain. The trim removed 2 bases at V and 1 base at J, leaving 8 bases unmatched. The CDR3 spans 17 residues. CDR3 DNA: TGCGCCAGCAGTCAAAAGGCGGACAGGGGGTTATCCTACGAGCAGTACTTC. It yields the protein CASSQKADRGLSYEQYF.

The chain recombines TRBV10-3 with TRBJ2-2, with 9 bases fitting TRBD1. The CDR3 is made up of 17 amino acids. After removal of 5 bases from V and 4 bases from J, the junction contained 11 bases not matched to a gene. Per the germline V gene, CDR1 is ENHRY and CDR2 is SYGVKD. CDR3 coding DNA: TGTGCCATCAGTCTCACGACGACAGGGGGGGTCACCGGGGAGCTGTTTTTT. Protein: CAISLTTTGGVTGELFF.

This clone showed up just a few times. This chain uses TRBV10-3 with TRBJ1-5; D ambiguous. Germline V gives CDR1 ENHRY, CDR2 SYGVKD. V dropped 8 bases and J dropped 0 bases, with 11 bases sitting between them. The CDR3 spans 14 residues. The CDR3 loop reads CAIAEIDSNQPQHF. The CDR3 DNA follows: TGTGCCATCGCAGAAATTGATAGCAATCAGCCCCAGCATTTT.